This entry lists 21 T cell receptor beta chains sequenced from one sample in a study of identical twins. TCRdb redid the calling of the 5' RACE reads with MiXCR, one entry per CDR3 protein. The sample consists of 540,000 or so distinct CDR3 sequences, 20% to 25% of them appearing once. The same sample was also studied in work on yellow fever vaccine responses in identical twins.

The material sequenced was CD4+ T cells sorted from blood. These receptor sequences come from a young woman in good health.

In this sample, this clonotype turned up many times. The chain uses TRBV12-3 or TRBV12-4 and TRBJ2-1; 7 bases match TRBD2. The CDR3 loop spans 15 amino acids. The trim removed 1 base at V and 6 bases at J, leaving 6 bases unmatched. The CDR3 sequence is CASSLGGTGGNEQFF. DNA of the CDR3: TGTGCCAGCAGTTTAGGAGGGACGGGAGGCAATGAGCAGTTCTTC.

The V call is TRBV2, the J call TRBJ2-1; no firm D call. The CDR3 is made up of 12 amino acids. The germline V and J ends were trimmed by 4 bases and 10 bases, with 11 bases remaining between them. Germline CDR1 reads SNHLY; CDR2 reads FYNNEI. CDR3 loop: CASSVLAPEQFF. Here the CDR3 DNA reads TGTGCCAGCAGTGTGCTGGCGCCCGAGCAGTTCTTC.

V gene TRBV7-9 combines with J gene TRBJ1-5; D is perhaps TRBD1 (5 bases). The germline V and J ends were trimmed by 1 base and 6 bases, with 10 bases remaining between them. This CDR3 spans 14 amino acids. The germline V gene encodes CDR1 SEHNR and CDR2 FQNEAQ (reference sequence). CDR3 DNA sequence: TGTGCCAGCAGCTTAGGGGGGGGAATTCAGCCCCAGCATTTT. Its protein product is CASSLGGGIQPQHF.

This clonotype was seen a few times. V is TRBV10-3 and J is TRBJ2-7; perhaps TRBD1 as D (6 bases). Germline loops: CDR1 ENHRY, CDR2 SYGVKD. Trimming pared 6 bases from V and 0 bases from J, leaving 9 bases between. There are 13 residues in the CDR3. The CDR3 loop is CAISLQGSYEQYF. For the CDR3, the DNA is TGTGCCATCAGCCTACAGGGCTCCTACGAGCAGTACTTC.

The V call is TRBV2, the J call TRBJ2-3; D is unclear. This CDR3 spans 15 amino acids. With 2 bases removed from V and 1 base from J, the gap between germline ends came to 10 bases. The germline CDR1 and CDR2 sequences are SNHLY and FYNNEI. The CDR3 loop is CASSEQERGTDTQYF. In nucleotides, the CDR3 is TGTGCCAGCAGTGAACAGGAAAGAGGCACAGATACGCAGTATTTT.

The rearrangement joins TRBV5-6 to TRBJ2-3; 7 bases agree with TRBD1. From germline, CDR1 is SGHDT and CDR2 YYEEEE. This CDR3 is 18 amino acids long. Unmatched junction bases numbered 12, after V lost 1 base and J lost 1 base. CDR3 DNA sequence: TGTGCCAGCAGCTTGCTCGGGACAGTTCCAAGCCGCACAGATACGCAGTATTTT. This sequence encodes CASSLLGTVPSRTDTQYF.

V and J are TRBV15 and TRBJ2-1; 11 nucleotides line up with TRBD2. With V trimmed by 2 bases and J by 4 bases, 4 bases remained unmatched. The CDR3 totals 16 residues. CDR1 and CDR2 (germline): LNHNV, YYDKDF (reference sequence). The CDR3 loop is CATSRYSSGGYNEQFF. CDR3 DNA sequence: TGTGCCACCAGCAGATACTCTAGCGGGGGGTACAATGAGCAGTTCTTC.

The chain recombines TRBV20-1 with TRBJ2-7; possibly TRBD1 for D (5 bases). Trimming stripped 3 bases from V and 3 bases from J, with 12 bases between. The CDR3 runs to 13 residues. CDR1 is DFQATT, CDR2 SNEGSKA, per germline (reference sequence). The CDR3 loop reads CSASSLGDYEQYF. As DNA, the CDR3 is TGCAGTGCTAGTTCTCTAGGGGACTACGAGCAGTACTTC.

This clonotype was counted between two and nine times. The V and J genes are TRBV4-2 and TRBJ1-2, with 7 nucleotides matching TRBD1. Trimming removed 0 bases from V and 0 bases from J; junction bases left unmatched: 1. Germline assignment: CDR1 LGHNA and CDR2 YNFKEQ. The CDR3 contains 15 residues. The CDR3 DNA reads TGTGCCAGCAGCCAAGAAAGGGGGCCTAACTATGGCTACACCTTC. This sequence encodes CASSQERGPNYGYTF.

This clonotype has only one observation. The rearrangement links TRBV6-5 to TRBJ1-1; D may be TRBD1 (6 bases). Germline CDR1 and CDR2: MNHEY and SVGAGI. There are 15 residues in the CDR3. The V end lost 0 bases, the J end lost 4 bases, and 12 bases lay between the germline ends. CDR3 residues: CASSYSTGGGTEAFF. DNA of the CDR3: TGTGCCAGCAGTTACTCGACTGGGGGCGGCACTGAAGCTTTCTTT.

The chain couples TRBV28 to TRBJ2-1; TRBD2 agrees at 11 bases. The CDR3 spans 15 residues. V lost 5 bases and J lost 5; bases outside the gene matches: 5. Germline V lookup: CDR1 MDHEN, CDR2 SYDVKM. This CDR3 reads CASSPTSGKDNEQFF. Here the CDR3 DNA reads TGTGCCAGCAGTCCGACTAGCGGGAAAGACAATGAGCAGTTCTTC.

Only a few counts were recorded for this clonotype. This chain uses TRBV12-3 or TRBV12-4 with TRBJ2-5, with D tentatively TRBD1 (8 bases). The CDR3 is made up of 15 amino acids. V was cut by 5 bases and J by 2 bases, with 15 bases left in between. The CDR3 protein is CASSGQGGAQETQYF. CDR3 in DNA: TGTGCCAGCAGTGGACAGGGAGGGGCTCAAGAGACCCAGTACTTC.

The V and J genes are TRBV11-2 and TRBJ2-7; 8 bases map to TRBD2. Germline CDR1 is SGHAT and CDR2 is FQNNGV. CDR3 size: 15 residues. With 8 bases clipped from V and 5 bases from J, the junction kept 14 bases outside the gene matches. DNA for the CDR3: TGTGCCAGCCTGTTGGCCCAGCGGGAGTTTGACGAGCAGTACTTC. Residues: CASLLAQREFDEQYF.

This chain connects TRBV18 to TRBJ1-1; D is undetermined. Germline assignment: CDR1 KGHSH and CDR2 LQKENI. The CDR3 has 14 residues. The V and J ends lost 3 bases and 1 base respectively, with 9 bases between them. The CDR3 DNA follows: TGTGCCAGCTCACCCGGCAGGACGAACACTGAAGCTTTCTTT. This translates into CASSPGRTNTEAFF.

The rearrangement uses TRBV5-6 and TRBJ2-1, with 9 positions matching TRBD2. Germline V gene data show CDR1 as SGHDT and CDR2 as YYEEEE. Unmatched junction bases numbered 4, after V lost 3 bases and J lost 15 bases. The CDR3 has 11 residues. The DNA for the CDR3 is TGTGCCAGCAGCTCTAGCGGGATTCGGTTCTTC. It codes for CASSSSGIRFF.

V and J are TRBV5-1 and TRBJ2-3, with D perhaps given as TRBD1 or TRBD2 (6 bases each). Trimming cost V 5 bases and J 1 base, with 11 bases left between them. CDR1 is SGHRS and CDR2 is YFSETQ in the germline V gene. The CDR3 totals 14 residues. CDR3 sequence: CASREGHRTDTQYF. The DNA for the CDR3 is TGCGCCAGCAGGGAGGGACACCGCACAGATACGCAGTATTTT.

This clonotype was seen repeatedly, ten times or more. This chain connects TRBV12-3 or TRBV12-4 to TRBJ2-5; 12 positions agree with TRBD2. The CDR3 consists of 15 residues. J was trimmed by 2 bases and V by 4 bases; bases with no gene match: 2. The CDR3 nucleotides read TGTGCCAGCAGTTCAGGACTAGCGGGACAAGAGACCCAGTACTTC. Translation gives CASSSGLAGQETQYF.

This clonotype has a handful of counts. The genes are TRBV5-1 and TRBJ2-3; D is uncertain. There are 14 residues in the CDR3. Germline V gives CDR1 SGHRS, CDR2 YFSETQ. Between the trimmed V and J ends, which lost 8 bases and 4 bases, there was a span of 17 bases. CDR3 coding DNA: TGCGCCAGTAACGCCCCTTCCCAGGCAGATACGCAGTATTTT. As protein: CASNAPSQADTQYF.

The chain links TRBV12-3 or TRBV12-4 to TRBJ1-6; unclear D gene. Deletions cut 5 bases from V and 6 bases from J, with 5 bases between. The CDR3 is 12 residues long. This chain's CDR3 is CASSPSNSPLHF. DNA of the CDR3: TGTGCCAGCAGTCCGTCTAATTCACCCCTCCACTTT.

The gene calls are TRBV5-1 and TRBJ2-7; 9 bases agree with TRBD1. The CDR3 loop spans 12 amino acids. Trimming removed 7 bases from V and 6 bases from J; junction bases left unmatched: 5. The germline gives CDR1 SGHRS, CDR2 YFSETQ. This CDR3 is CASCKDRGEQYF. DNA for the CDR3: TGCGCCAGCTGTAAGGACAGGGGCGAGCAGTACTTC.

The CDR3 nucleotides read TGTGCCAGCAGCTTCGTACAGGGAAGCTACAATGAGCAGTTCTTC. Protein sequence: CASSFVQGSYNEQFF. V is TRBV7-6 and J is TRBJ2-1; D possibly corresponds to TRBD1 (6 bases). The CDR3 totals 15 residues. The V gene lost 3 bases and the J gene lost 3 bases, with 12 bases spanning the gap. Germline loops: CDR1 SGHVS, CDR2 FNYEAQ.